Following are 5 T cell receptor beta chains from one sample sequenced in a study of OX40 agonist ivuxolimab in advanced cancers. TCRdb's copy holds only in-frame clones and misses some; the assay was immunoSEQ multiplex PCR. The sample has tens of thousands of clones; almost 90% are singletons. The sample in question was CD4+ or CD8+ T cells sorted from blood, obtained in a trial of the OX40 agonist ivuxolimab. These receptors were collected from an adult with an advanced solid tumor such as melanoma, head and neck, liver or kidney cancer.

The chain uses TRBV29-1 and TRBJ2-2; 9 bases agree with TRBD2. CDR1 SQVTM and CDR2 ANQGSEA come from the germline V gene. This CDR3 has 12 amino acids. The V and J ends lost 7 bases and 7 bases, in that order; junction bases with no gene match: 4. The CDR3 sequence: CSAGLANGELFF. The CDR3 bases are TGCAGCGCCGGACTAGCGAACGGGGAGCTGTTTTTT.

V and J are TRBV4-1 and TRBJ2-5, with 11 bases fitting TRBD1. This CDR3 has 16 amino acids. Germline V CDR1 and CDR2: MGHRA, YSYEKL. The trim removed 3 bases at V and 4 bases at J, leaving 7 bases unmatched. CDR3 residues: CASSQPGQGGAETQYF. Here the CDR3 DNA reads TGCGCCAGCAGCCAGCCGGGACAGGGGGGCGCAGAGACCCAGTACTTC.

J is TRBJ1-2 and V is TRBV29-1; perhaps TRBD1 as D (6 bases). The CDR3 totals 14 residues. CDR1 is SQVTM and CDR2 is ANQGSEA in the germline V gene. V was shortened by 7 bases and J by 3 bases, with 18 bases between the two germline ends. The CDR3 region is CSAADVGGYYGYTF. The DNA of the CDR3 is TGCAGCGCCGCCGACGTGGGGGGCTACTATGGCTACACCTTC.

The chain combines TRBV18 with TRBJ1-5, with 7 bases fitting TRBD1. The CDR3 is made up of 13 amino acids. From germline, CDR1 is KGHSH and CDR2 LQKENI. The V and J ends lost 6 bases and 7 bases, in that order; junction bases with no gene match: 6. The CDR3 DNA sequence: TGTGCCAGCTCCCGACAGGGAGAGCAGCCCCAGCATTTT. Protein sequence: CASSRQGEQPQHF.

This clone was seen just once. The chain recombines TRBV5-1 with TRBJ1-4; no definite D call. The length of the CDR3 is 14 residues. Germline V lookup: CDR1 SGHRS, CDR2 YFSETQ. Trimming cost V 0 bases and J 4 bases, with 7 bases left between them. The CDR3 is CASSLGIGNEKLFF. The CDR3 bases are TGCGCCAGCAGCTTGGGCATCGGTAATGAAAAACTGTTTTTT.